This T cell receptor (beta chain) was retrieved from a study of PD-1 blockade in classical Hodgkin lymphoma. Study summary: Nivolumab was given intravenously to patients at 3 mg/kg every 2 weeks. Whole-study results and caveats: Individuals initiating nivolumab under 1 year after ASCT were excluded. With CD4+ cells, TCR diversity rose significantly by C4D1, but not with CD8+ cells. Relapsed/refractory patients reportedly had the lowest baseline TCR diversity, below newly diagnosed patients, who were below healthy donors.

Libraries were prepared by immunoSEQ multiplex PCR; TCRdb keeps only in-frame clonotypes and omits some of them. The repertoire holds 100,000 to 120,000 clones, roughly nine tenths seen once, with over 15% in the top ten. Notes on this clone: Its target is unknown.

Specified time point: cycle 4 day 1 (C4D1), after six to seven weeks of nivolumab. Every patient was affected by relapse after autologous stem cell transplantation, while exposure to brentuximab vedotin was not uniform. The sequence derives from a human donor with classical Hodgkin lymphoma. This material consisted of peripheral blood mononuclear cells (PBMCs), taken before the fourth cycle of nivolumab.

CDR3: CASSLALSSDTQYF. The CDR3 DNA is TGTGCCAGCAGCTTAGCGCTATCTTCAGATACGCAGTATTTT. The V call is TRBV7-9, the J call TRBJ2-3; D unclear. Trimming stripped 0 bases from V and 4 bases from J, with 8 bases between. Germline values: CDR1 SEHNR, CDR2 FQNEAQ (reference sequence). The CDR3 sequence is 14 residues long.